Sequencing of this T cell receptor beta chain was carried out in a study of blood T cell repertoires in COVID-19. Study-level background: Sample material is recorded as cDNA or gDNA derived from T cells, B-cell-depleted T cells, or PBMCs.

Seattle enrolled patients during active infection and tracked them longitudinally. Data came from immunoSEQ multiplex PCR; TCRdb stores just in-frame clones and leaves some out. Of about 500,000 clones listed, approximately 89% were seen once; the top ten hold approximately 0.9%. Sequencing was done on a sample of peripheral blood. This receptor was taken from a man aged 18 to 35 with COVID-19, enrolled during active disease.

Written as DNA, the CDR3 is TGTGCCAGCAGCTTAGCGCGGCTGCAGGGGAGAGGGCAGTTCTTC. This encodes CASSLARLQGRGQFF. This chain connects TRBV7-8 to TRBJ2-1, with D maybe TRBD1 (6 bases). Trimming took 0 bases from V and 12 from J, leaving 18 bases between them. CDR1 is SGHVS and CDR2 is FQNEAQ in the germline V gene. The CDR3 has 15 amino acids.